A selection of T cell receptor beta chains follows, all from one sample in a study of shared clonotypes between healthy human individuals. The table came from immunoSEQ multiplex PCR; TCRdb's copy has only in-frame clones and leaves some out. The table has about a million clones, about 75% seen once; the top ten hold roughly 1.4%. What was sequenced was memory CD4+ T cells sorted from blood. Source of these receptors: a man between 18 and 29 years old in good health. CDR3s include the opening cysteine and the closing phenylalanine or tryptophan. The D gene is left open where the match is weak. Where a row states a size, it is once, few, many or the class of an expanded clone; other rows omit it.

-	16	TRBJ2-3	TRBD2	TRBV19	CASRTSGGLDTDTQYF	TGTGCCAGTCGGACTAGCGGGGGCTTGGATACAGATACGCAGTATTTT
few	14	TRBJ1-2	TRBD1	TRBV30	CAWNPTGQKGGYTF	TGTGCCTGGAACCCTACGGGACAGAAAGGCGGCTACACCTTC
-	14	TRBJ2-3	-	TRBV2	CASSPGPTTDTQYF	TGTGCCAGCAGCCCGGGACCGACAACAGATACGCAGTATTTT
-	16	TRBJ2-3	TRBD2	TRBV11-2	CASSLQSGGYTDTQYF	TGTGCCAGCAGCTTACAAAGCGGGGGATACACAGATACGCAGTATTTT
once	15	TRBJ1-6	-	TRBV18	CASSPPQTGNSPLHF	TGTGCCAGCTCACCACCCCAAACGGGTAACTCACCCCTCCACTTT
-	15	TRBJ1-1	-	TRBV18	CASSPPWQEDTEAFF	TGTGCCAGCTCACCACCGTGGCAGGAGGACACTGAAGCTTTCTTT
-	15	TRBJ1-2	TRBD1	TRBV6-5	CASSYAQGRDYGYTF	TGTGCCAGCAGTTACGCACAGGGGCGCGACTATGGCTACACCTTC
-	17	TRBJ1-3	-	TRBV15	CATSRPGREISGNTIYF	TGTGCCACCAGCAGACCGGGACGTGAAATCTCTGGAAACACCATATATTTT
-	15	TRBJ2-5	TRBD2	TRBV2	CASSETSGGSGAQYF	TGTGCCAGCAGTGAAACTAGCGGGGGGTCCGGGGCCCAGTACTTC
few	14	TRBJ2-1	-	TRBV18	CASSPQSYYNEQFF	TGTGCCAGCTCACCCCAGTCTTACTACAATGAGCAGTTCTTC
-	14	TRBJ1-1	-	TRBV30	CAWSSLQGGTEAFF	TGTGCCTGGAGTTCTCTACAGGGAGGCACTGAAGCTTTCTTT
-	14	TRBJ2-4	-	TRBV4-3	CASSYSLLENIQYF	TGCGCCAGCAGCTACTCACTACTCGAAAACATTCAGTACTTC
-	15	TRBJ1-4	-	TRBV4-1	CASSQDPPPNEKLFF	TGCGCCAGCAGCCAAGATCCCCCGCCTAATGAAAAACTGTTTTTT
-	15	TRBJ2-5	TRBD2	TRBV28	CASTSPRGGVETQYF	TGTGCCAGCACCTCTCCCCGGGGGGGGGTCGAGACCCAGTACTTC
-	15	TRBJ2-7	TRBD1	TRBV5-5	CASSFGWDSSYEQYF	TGTGCCAGCAGCTTTGGGTGGGACAGTTCCTACGAGCAGTACTTC
-	11	TRBJ2-7	-	TRBV20-1	CSAQQGDEQYF	TGCAGTGCCCAACAGGGCGACGAGCAGTACTTC
-	14	TRBJ2-1	-	TRBV7-2	CASSLNPARNEQFF	TGTGCCAGCAGCTTAAACCCAGCAAGGAATGAGCAGTTCTTC
-	14	TRBJ2-3	-	TRBV7-2	CASSQGPYTDTQYF	TGTGCCAGCAGCCAGGGGCCTTACACAGATACGCAGTATTTT
-	16	TRBJ2-3	-	TRBV9	CASSVGADYSTDTQYF	TGTGCCAGCAGCGTAGGGGCAGACTATAGCACAGATACGCAGTATTTT
-	15	TRBJ2-7	-	TRBV7-2	CASSLRSDPVYEQYF	TGTGCCAGCAGCTTAAGATCGGATCCGGTCTACGAGCAGTACTTC
-	16	TRBJ2-7	TRBD2	TRBV9	CASSVAPSGPFGEQYF	TGTGCCAGCAGCGTAGCGCCTAGCGGCCCGTTTGGCGAGCAGTACTTC
-	16	TRBJ2-5	TRBD1	TRBV5-1	CASSLAPGTVQETQYF	TGCGCCAGCAGCTTGGCCCCCGGGACAGTTCAAGAGACCCAGTACTTC
-	14	TRBJ1-1	TRBD1	TRBV11-1	CASSLLGGPTEAFF	TGTGCCAGCAGCTTACTAGGGGGCCCCACTGAAGCTTTCTTT
once	20	TRBJ2-4	-	TRBV19	CASSTLAGSVDMAAKNIQYF	TGTGCCAGTAGTACTCTGGCAGGGTCAGTGGACATGGCTGCCAAAAACATTCAGTACTTC
-	12	TRBJ2-7	-	TRBV29-1	CSVRDSSYEQYF	TGCAGCGTCAGGGATTCGTCTTACGAGCAGTACTTC
few	14	TRBJ2-1	-	TRBV9	CASSVTGLNNEQFF	TGTGCCAGCAGCGTAACGGGACTGAACAATGAGCAGTTCTTC
-	15	TRBJ1-6	-	TRBV19	CASSMRGGFASPLHF	TGTGCCAGTAGTATGAGGGGGGGGTTCGCTTCACCCCTCCACTTT
-	15	TRBJ2-3	TRBD2	TRBV5-4	CASGRQGGLPDTQYF	TGTGCCAGCGGTCGGCAGGGAGGGCTCCCAGATACGCAGTATTTT